Presented here are 2 T cell receptor beta chains from one specimen sequenced in a study of T cells after yellow fever vaccination. TCRdb itself ran the 5' RACE reads through MiXCR, one entry per CDR3 protein. The sample records 400,000 to 450,000 distinct CDR3 sequences, around 20% being singletons. Sequences were derived from PBMCs, sampled before the yellow fever booster vaccination. Receptors were obtained from a man aged 18 to 29 who received the YFV17D yellow fever vaccine.

The chain's CDR3 is CSAREGAFGISEAFF. CDR3 coding DNA: TGCAGTGCTAGAGAGGGGGCTTTTGGAATTTCTGAAGCTTTCTTT. The J gene is TRBJ1-1, the V gene TRBV20-1; maybe TRBD1 (6 bases). Trimming took off 0 bases at V and 6 bases at J, with 17 bases between the two ends. The CDR3 is 15 residues long. Germline V gene sequence: CDR1 DFQATT, CDR2 SNEGSKA (reference sequence).

The J gene is TRBJ1-3, the V gene TRBV7-9; D ambiguous. The CDR3 contains 15 residues. Germline CDR1 SEHNR, CDR2 FQNEAQ (reference sequence). Trimming stripped 6 bases from V and 1 base from J, with 13 bases between. DNA of the CDR3: TGTGCCAGCAGTTACCGTCCTGGGTCTGGAAACACCATATATTTT. Amino acids: CASSYRPGSGNTIYF.